A single T cell receptor (beta chain) is shown here with its context. What it binds is unknown. This specimen comes from a study of T cell repertoires in cytomegalovirus infection. Whole-study context: From public TCR beta signatures came an indication of both CMV infection and matching HLA type.

TCRdb called the reads again in MiXCR, with one record for every CDR3 protein. The table shows 200,000 to 250,000 distinct CDR3 sequences, with about 20% occurring only once. Study-level findings and limits: Dominating the ex vivo response were HLA-C-restricted CMV-specific TCR beta clonotypes.

The specimen was CD8+ T cells from PBMCs. The receptor was isolated from a human donor in good health (CMV status not recorded). Some clones in this sample may be carry-over from other donors' samples.

The CDR3 bases are TGTGCCAGCAGCCACCCACTAGCATGGACCGCCGGGGAGCTGTTTTTT. It specifies CASSHPLAWTAGELFF. The V call is TRBV14, the J call TRBJ2-2, with D perhaps matching TRBD2 (6 bases). V was shortened by 3 bases and J by 6 bases, with 17 bases between the two germline ends. Germline assignment: CDR1 SGHDN and CDR2 FVKESK. The CDR3 totals 16 residues.